A single sample is the source of the 10 T cell receptor beta chains below, sequenced in a study of T cells after yellow fever vaccination. TCRdb processed the 5' RACE reads anew with MiXCR; each CDR3 protein has one entry. The sample consists of some 600,000 distinct CDR3 sequences, roughly 12% of them appearing once. Sequences were derived from PBMCs, sampled on the day of the yellow fever booster vaccination. Receptors were obtained from a man aged 25 to 40 who received the YFV17D yellow fever vaccine.

This clonotype was seen only a few times. The chain recombines TRBV10-2 with TRBJ2-5; the match to TRBD2 covers 7 bases. Germline V gives CDR1 WSHSY, CDR2 SAAADI. J was trimmed by 7 bases and V by 6 bases; bases with no gene match: 17. The CDR3 totals 16 residues. The CDR3 loop is CASSGNGGFRGGTQYF. For the CDR3, the DNA is TGCGCCAGCAGCGGGAACGGGGGTTTCCGCGGGGGGACCCAGTACTTC.

Only a few counts were recorded for this clonotype. The chain employs TRBV5-5 and TRBJ1-2; D not resolved. Per the germline V gene, CDR1 is SGHKS and CDR2 is YYEKEE (reference sequence). The V end lost 2 bases, the J end lost 7 bases, and 12 bases lay between the germline ends. This CDR3 region has 13 residues. CDR3 sequence: CASSFFRGSGYTF. CDR3 coding DNA: TGTGCCAGCAGCTTCTTCCGGGGAAGTGGCTACACCTTC.

This clonotype was seen a few times. This rearrangement joins TRBV6-1 to TRBJ2-3, with D possibly called TRBD1 or TRBD2 (6 bases each). CDR1 MNHNS and CDR2 SASEGT come from the germline V gene. Trimming took 6 bases from V and 0 from J, leaving 16 bases between them. CDR3 length: 16 residues. CDR3: CASSQGRPLSTDTQYF. The CDR3 DNA is TGTGCCAGCAGCCAGGGGAGGCCCCTTAGCACAGATACGCAGTATTTT.

A few counts support this clonotype. This sequence joins TRBV2 and TRBJ2-5; the D gene is possibly TRBD2 (5 bases). This CDR3 contains 15 residues. V shed 3 bases and J shed 1 base, with 12 bases lying between them. Germline assignment: CDR1 SNHLY and CDR2 FYNNEI. CDR3 nucleotides: TGTGCCAGCAGTGAGATTAGCGCAAGCCAAGAGACCCAGTACTTC. Translation: CASSEISASQETQYF.

The CDR3 loop reads CSARDPAGLASYNEQFF. The CDR3 DNA reads TGCAGTGCTAGAGACCCCGCGGGACTAGCGTCCTACAATGAGCAGTTCTTC. V gene TRBV20-1 combines with J gene TRBJ2-1, with TRBD2 matching 10 bases. The CDR3 has 17 residues. Germline CDR1 reads DFQATT; CDR2 reads SNEGSKA (reference sequence). The J segment lost 1 base and the V segment lost 0 bases, leaving 6 bases of the junction unmatched.

This clonotype has a handful of counts. This chain links TRBV7-2 with TRBJ2-5; D may be TRBD2 (7 bases). CDR3 length: 14 amino acids. V lost 5 bases to trimming and J lost 5 bases, with 15 bases between them. CDR1 and CDR2 (germline): SGHTA, FQGNSA. CDR3 sequence (DNA): TGTGCCAGCAGCCGGGGGCGGGAGCTGGAGACCCAGTACTTC. Its protein product is CASSRGRELETQYF.

The chain carries TRBV20-1 and TRBJ2-5; D is possibly TRBD2 (6 bases). The CDR3 covers 13 residues. Germline V gives CDR1 DFQATT, CDR2 SNEGSKA (reference sequence). Between the trimmed V and J ends, which lost 2 bases and 7 bases, there was a span of 14 bases. The CDR3 nucleotides read TGCAGTGCTAGAAGGCTAGCGAGCGGGACCCAGTACTTC. It yields the protein CSARRLASGTQYF.

The V gene is TRBV6-5, the J gene TRBJ2-3, with TRBD1 identical over 11 bases. Germline trimming cut 2 bases from V and 8 bases from J; bases unmatched to any gene: 12. Germline V gene sequence: CDR1 MNHEY, CDR2 SVGAGI. The CDR3 consists of 17 residues. The CDR3 DNA reads as TGTGCCAGCAGTTACGCCTCCGGGACAGGGGGGGAAGCTACGCAGTATTTT. Amino acids: CASSYASGTGGEATQYF.

The chain uses TRBV12-3 or TRBV12-4 and TRBJ2-5; D possibly corresponds to TRBD1 (5 bases). The V and J ends lost 5 bases and 5 bases respectively, with 15 bases between them. The CDR3 runs 14 residues. As DNA, the CDR3 is TGTGCCAGCAGTCCAAGGGGATACAGGGAGACCCAGTACTTC. Protein product: CASSPRGYRETQYF.

The table lists this clonotype with many counts. This rearrangement joins TRBV6-2 or TRBV6-3 to TRBJ2-7; 9 nucleotides align to TRBD1. The V and J ends lost 2 bases and 6 bases, in that order; junction bases with no gene match: 8. The CDR3 covers 15 residues. Per the germline V gene, CDR1 is MNHEY and CDR2 is SVGEGT. The CDR3 loop is CASSYDGTGSAEQYF. In DNA, the CDR3 is TGTGCCAGCAGTTACGACGGGACAGGGTCGGCCGAGCAGTACTTC.